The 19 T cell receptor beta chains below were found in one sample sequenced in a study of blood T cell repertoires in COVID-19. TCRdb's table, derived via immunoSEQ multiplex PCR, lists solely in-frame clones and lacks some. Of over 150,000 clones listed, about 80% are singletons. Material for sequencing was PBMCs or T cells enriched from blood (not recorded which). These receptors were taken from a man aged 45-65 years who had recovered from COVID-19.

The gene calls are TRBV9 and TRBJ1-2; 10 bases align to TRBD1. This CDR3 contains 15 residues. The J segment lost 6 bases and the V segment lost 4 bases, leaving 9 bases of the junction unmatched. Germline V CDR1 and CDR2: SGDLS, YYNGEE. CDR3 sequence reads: CASSQRGTGDDGYTF. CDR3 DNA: TGTGCCAGCAGCCAACGCGGGACAGGGGACGATGGCTACACCTTC. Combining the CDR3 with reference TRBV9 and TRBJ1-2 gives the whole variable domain DSGVTQTPKHLITATGQRVTLRCSPRSGDLSVYWYQQSLDQGLQFLIQYYNGEERAKGNILERFSAQQFPDLHSELNLSSLELGDSALYFCASSQRGTGDDGYTFGSGTRLTVV.

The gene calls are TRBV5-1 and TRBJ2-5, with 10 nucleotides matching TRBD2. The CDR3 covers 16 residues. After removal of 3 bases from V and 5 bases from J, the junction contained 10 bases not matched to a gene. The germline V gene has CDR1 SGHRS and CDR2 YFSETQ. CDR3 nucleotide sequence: TGCGCCAGCAGCTCGGGTCGGAGCGGGGGGGGCGAGACCCAGTACTTC. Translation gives CASSSGRSGGGETQYF.

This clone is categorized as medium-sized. CDR3 protein: CASSYDRKNTEAFF. The CDR3 coding sequence is TGTGCCAGCAGTTACGACAGGAAAAACACTGAAGCTTTCTTT. The J gene is TRBJ1-1, the V gene TRBV6-5, with D possibly being TRBD1 (6 bases). Germline lookup yields CDR1 MNHEY and CDR2 SVGAGI. The CDR3 runs 14 residues. V was shortened by 2 bases and J by 2 bases, with 9 bases between the two germline ends.

As DNA, the CDR3 is TGCGCCAGCAGGGAGACTAGCGGGGCAACAGATACGCAGTATTTT. Its protein is CASRETSGATDTQYF. This rearrangement joins TRBV5-1 to TRBJ2-3; TRBD2 aligns across 11 bases. V was clipped by 5 bases and J by 3 bases; unmatched bases: 5. Germline V gene data show CDR1 as SGHRS and CDR2 as YFSETQ. The CDR3 is made up of 15 amino acids.

The CDR3 is CSARQAYEQYF. DNA of the CDR3: TGCAGTGCAAGGCAGGCCTACGAGCAGTACTTC. The rearrangement links TRBV20-1 to TRBJ2-7, with D unresolved. Trimming cost V 6 bases and J 2 bases, with 8 bases left between them. Germline values: CDR1 DFQATT, CDR2 SNEGSKA (reference sequence). This CDR3 region has 11 residues.

In DNA form, the CDR3 reads TGTGCCAGCAGCCCCAGACAGGGCGGAGGAGCTTTCTTT. Its translation is CASSPRQGGGAFF. The chain is built from TRBV6-5 and TRBJ1-1; 7 bases are shared with TRBD1. Germline-derived CDR1 and CDR2 are MNHEY and SVGAGI. Trimming took 6 bases from V and 10 from J; bases not matched to a gene: 11. The CDR3 loop spans 13 amino acids.

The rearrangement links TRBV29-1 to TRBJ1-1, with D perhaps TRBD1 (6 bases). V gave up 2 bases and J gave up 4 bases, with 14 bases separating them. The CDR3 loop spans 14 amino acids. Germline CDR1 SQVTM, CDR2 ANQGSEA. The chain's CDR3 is CSVESNRAGTEAFF. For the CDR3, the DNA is TGCAGCGTTGAATCTAACAGGGCGGGCACTGAAGCTTTCTTT.

The CDR3 coding sequence is TGCAGCGTTGGAAGGGGGATGGGGTTGAACACTGAAGCTTTCTTT. It yields the protein CSVGRGMGLNTEAFF. This sequence joins TRBV29-1 and TRBJ1-1, with D perhaps TRBD1 (6 bases). CDR1 is SQVTM and CDR2 is ANQGSEA in the germline V gene. V was shortened by 4 bases and J by 0 bases, with 15 bases between the two germline ends. CDR3 length equals 15 residues.

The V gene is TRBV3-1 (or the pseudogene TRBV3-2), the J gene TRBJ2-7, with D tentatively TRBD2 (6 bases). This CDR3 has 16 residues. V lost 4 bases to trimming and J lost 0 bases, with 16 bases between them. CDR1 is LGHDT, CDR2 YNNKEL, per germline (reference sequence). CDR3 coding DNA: TGTGCCAGCAGCCCCTATAGCGGACTCAGCTCCTACGAGCAGTACTTC. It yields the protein CASSPYSGLSSYEQYF.

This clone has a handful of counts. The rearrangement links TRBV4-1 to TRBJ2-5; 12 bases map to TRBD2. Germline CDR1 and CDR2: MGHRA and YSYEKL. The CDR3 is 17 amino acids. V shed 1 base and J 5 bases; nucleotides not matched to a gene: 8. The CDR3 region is CASSQGSLAGGRETQYF. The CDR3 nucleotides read TGCGCCAGCAGCCAAGGGTCGCTAGCGGGGGGGCGCGAGACCCAGTACTTC.

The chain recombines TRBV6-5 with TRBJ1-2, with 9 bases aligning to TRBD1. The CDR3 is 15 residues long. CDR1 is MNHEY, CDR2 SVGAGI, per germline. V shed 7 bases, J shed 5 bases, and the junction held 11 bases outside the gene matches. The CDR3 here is CASIQLMGTGYGYTF. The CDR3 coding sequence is TGTGCCAGCATCCAACTCATGGGGACAGGGTATGGCTACACCTTC.

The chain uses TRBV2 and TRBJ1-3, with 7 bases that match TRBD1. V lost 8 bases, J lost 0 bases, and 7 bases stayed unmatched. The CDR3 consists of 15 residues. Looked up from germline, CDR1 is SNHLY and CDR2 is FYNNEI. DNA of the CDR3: TGTGCCAGCGCCCGACAGGGAACCTCTGGAAACACCATATATTTT. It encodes CASARQGTSGNTIYF.

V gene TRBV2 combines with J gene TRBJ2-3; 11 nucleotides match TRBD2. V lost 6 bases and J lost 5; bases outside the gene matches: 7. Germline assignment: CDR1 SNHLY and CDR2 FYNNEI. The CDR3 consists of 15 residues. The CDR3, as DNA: TGTGCCAGCAGGCCCCTAGCGGGGGGAATAGATACGCAGTATTTT. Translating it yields CASRPLAGGIDTQYF.

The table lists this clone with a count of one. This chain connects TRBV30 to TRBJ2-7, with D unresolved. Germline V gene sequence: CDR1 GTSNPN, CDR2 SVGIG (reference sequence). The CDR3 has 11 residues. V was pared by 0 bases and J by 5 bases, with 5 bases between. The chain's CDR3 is CAWSVHHEQYF. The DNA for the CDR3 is TGTGCCTGGAGTGTACACCACGAGCAGTACTTC.

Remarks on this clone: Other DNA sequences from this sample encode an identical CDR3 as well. CDR3 amino acids: CASSRTGQNQPQHF. As DNA, the CDR3 is TGTGCCAGCAGCCGGACAGGGCAAAATCAGCCCCAGCATTTT. This rearrangement joins TRBV9 to TRBJ1-5; 8 nucleotides line up with TRBD1. This CDR3 has 14 residues. CDR1 is SGDLS and CDR2 is YYNGEE in the germline V gene. V shed 4 bases, J shed 4 bases, and the junction held 4 bases outside the gene matches.

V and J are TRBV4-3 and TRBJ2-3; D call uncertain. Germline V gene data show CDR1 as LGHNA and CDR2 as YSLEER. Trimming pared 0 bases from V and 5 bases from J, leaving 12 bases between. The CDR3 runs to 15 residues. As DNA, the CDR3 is TGCGCCAGCAGCCAAGACAAGTTCCCAGGAGATACGCAGTATTTT. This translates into CASSQDKFPGDTQYF.

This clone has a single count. CDR3 sequence (DNA): TGTGCCAGTAGGGATGACGGAGCTTCCTACGAGCAGTACTTC. Residues: CASRDDGASYEQYF. This chain links TRBV19 with TRBJ2-7; D remains ambiguous. The CDR3 loop spans 14 amino acids. Germline V CDR1 and CDR2: LNHDA, SQIVND (reference sequence). Trimming cost V 6 bases and J 1 base, with 13 bases left between them.

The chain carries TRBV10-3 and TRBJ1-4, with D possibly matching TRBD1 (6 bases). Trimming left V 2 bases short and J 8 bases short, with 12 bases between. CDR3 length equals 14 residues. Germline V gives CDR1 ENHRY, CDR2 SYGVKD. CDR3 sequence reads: CAISEGQRGEKLFF. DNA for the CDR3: TGTGCCATCAGTGAGGGACAGCGGGGAGAAAAACTGTTTTTT.

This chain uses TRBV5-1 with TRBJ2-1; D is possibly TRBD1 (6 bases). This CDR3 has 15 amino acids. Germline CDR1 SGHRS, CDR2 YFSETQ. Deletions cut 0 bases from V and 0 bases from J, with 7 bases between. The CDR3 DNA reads TGCGCCAGCAGCTTGGCACAGGGCTCCTACAATGAGCAGTTCTTC. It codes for CASSLAQGSYNEQFF.